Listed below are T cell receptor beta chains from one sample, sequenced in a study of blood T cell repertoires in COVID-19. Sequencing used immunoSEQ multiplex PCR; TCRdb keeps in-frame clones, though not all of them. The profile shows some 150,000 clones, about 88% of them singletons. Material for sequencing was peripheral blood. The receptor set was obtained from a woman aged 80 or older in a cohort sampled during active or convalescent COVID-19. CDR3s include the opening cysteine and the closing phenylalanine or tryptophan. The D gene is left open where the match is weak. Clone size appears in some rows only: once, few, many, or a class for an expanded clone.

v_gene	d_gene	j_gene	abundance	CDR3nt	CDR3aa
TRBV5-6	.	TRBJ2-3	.	TGTGCCAGCAGCTCTACAGGGAGCACAGATACGCAGTATTTT	CASSSTGSTDTQYF
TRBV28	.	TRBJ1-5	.	TGTGCCAGCAGTTTAGGAAGCGGCAATCAGCCCCAGCATTTT	CASSLGSGNQPQHF
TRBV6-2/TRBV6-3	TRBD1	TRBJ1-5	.	TGTGCCAGCAGTTACACAGGGGGCGGTCAGCCCCAGCATTTT	CASSYTGGGQPQHF
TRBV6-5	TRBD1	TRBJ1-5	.	TGTGCCAGCAGTAGGACAGGGGAAGGTGGTCAGCCCCAGCATTTT	CASSRTGEGGQPQHF
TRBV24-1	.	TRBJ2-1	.	TGTGCCACCAGTGGGGAGGAGACTGTGGGATACAATGAGCAGTTCTTC	CATSGEETVGYNEQFF
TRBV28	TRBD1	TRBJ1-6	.	TGTGCCAGCAGGGGGGACAGCAGCTCCTATAATTCACCCCTCCACTTT	CASRGDSSSYNSPLHF
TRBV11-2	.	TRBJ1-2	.	TGTGCCAGCCTCCCCATCGAGGGCTTTATAGGAGGCTACACCTTC	CASLPIEGFIGGYTF
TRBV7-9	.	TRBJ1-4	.	TGTGCCAGCAGCCCCGGGACAACTAATGAAAAACTGTTTTTT	CASSPGTTNEKLFF
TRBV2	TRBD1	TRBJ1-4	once	TGTGCCAGCAGACAGGGGAATGAAAAACTGTTTTTT	CASRQGNEKLFF
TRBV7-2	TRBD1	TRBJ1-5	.	TGTGCCAGCAGCTTAGTAAGGGGGCAGAATCAGCCCCAGCATTTT	CASSLVRGQNQPQHF
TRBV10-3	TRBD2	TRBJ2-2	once	TGTGCCATCAGAACAGGACTAGCGGGACAGCTGCCCACCGGGGAGCTGTTTTTT	CAIRTGLAGQLPTGELFF
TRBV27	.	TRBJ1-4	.	TGTGCCAGCAGTCCCTACAGGGCAACTAATGAAAAACTGTTTTTT	CASSPYRATNEKLFF
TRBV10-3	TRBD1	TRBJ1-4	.	TGTGCCATCAGTTTCGGGACAGGCAGTGAAAAACTGTTTTTT	CAISFGTGSEKLFF
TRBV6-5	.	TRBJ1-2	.	TGTGCCAGCAGTTACTCGAGACACCCGCGATTTGATGGCTACACCTTC	CASSYSRHPRFDGYTF
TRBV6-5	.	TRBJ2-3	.	TGTGCCAGCAGTCCCGACAGACTCACAGATACGCAGTATTTT	CASSPDRLTDTQYF
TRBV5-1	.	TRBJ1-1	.	TGCGCCAGCAGATCCGGGATTATGAACACTGAAGCTTTCTTT	CASRSGIMNTEAFF
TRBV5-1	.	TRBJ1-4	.	TGCGCCAGCAGCTTTGCTTACGGTAATGAAAAACTGTTTTTT	CASSFAYGNEKLFF
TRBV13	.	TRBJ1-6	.	TGTGCCAGCAGCTTATCGGTGGACTTTTTGAGCTCCTATAATTCACCCCTCCACTTT	CASSLSVDFLSSYNSPLHF
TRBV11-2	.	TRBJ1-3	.	TGTGCCAGCAGCTTAGATCCATGGCGGGGAAACACCATATATTTT	CASSLDPWRGNTIYF
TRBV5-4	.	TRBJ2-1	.	TGTGCCAGCAGTCCTCGGGGGAGCTCCTACAATGAGCAGTTCTTC	CASSPRGSSYNEQFF
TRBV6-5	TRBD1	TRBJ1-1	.	TGTGCCAGCAGTTACTCGAGTAGGGGGCGGAACACTGAAGCTTTCTTT	CASSYSSRGRNTEAFF
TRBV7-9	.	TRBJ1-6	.	TGTGCCAGCAGCCTTCTTCTGAGCTCCTATAATTCACCCCTCCACTTT	CASSLLLSSYNSPLHF
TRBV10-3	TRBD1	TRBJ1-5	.	TGTGCCATCAGTGCACAGGGACAGAACAATCAGCCCCAGCATTTT	CAISAQGQNNQPQHF
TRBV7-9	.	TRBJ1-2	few	TGTGCCAGCAGCCCAATGGAACAGAACTATGGCTACACCTTC	CASSPMEQNYGYTF
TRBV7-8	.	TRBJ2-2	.	TGTGCCAGCAGCTTGGAGCGTACGAACACCGGGGAGCTGTTTTTT	CASSLERTNTGELFF
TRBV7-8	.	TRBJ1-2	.	TGTGCCAGCAGCTTTGACAGCTACTATGGCTACACCTTC	CASSFDSYYGYTF
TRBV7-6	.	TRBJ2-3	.	TGTGCCAGCAGCTTAGACGATTATAGAGATACGCAGTATTTT	CASSLDDYRDTQYF
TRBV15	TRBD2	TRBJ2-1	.	TGTGCCACCAGCAGAGTCAGACTAGCGGGAGACAATGAGCAGTTCTTC	CATSRVRLAGDNEQFF
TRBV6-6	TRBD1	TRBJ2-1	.	TGTGCCAGCAGTTGGACAGGGGGATTGGACTACAATGAGCAGTTCTTC	CASSWTGGLDYNEQFF
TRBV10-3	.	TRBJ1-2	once	TGTGCCATCAGTGAGCCCAGGATGAACTATGGCTACACCTTC	CAISEPRMNYGYTF
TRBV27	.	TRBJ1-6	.	TGTGCCAGCAGGGACAGCTCCTATAATTCACCCCTCCACTTT	CASRDSSYNSPLHF
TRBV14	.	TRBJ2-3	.	TGTGCCAGCAGCTACACAGATACGCAGTATTTT	CASSYTDTQYF
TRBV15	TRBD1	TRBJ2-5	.	TGTGCCACCAGCAGAGCCGGACAGGGCCAAGAGACCCAGTACTTC	CATSRAGQGQETQYF
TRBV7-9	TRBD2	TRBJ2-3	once	TGTGCCAGCAGCTTCGGGAGGACTAGCGGCACAGATACGCAGTATTTT	CASSFGRTSGTDTQYF
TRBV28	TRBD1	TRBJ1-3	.	TGTGCCAGCAGTCCTCCCTTGCCTCAGGGGGCGATGGGAAACACCATATATTTT	CASSPPLPQGAMGNTIYF
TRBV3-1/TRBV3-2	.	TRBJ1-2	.	TGTGCCAGCAGGGGCAGGGATGCTAACTATGGCTACACCTTC	CASRGRDANYGYTF
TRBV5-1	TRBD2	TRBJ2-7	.	TGCGCCAGCATTCCGGGACTAGAGGGTGGCGAGCAGTACTTC	CASIPGLEGGEQYF
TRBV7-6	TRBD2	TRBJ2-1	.	TGTGCCAGCAGCTCGGGGGGGGAATACAATGAGCAGTTCTTC	CASSSGGEYNEQFF
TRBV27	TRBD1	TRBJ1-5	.	TGTGCCAGCAGTTTCCTCGGACAGGCCGCCTATCAGCCCCAGCATTTT	CASSFLGQAAYQPQHF
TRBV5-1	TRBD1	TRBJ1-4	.	TGCGCCAGCAGCCAAGACAGGGGGGTCGGAACTAATGAAAAACTGTTTTTT	CASSQDRGVGTNEKLFF
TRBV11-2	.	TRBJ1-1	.	TGTGCCAGCAGCTTAGGATGGGGAGGATTGGACACTGAAGCTTTCTTT	CASSLGWGGLDTEAFF
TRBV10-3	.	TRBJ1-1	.	TGTGCCATCAGAGACAGACAAGCTGAAGCTTTCTTT	CAIRDRQAEAFF
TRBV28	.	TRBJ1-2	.	TGTGCCAGCAGCTCAACCATGGACAGCTACTATGGCTACACCTTC	CASSSTMDSYYGYTF
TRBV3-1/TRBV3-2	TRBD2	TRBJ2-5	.	TGTGCCAGCAGCCAAGATCTTACTAGCGGGAGGGGGACCCAGTACTTC	CASSQDLTSGRGTQYF
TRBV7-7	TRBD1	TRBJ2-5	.	TGTGCTAGCAGCTTACTTGGACAGGGGGTGACCCGGGAGACCCAGTACTTC	CASSLLGQGVTRETQYF
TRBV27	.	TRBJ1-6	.	TGTGCCAGCAGCATACAGGCGTATAATTCACCCCTCCACTTT	CASSIQAYNSPLHF
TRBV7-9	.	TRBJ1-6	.	TGTGCCAGCAGCTTACCGGGTTCCAATTCACCCCTCCACTTT	CASSLPGSNSPLHF
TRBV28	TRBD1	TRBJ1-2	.	TGTGCCAGCAGTCCTCACAGGGGCGGTGGCTACACCTTC	CASSPHRGGGYTF
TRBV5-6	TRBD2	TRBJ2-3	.	TGTGCCAGCAGCATAGGCTCTAGCGGGACTACGCAGTATTTT	CASSIGSSGTTQYF
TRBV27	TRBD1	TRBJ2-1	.	TGTGCCAGCAGTCCCCGGACAGGGTTTTACAATGAGCAGTTCTTC	CASSPRTGFYNEQFF
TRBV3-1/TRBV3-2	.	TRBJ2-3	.	TGTGCCAGCAGCTGGACTCCTACAGATACGCAGTATTTT	CASSWTPTDTQYF